The rows below give T cell receptor beta chains drawn from one sample of a study of vaccination and CD4 T cells after COVID-19. TCRdb analysed the PCR reads with MiXCR anew, one entry per CDR3 protein. Of several thousand distinct CDR3 sequences listed, approximately 40% are singletons. Which antigens these TCRs recognize remains unknown. The sequenced sample consisted of CD4+ T cells from blood, cultured in vitro. These receptors were obtained from a human donor in good health. CDR3s include the opening cysteine and the closing phenylalanine or tryptophan. The D gene is left open where the match is weak. Some rows have no size entry. The others give once, few or many, or a class for an expanded clone.

j_call | d_call | cdr3_length | clone_size | v_call | cdr3_aa | cdr3_nt
TRBJ1-1 | NA | 15 | few | TRBV6-1 | CATAIESLGNTEAFF | TGTGCCACCGCTATAGAGAGCTTGGGGAACACTGAAGCTTTCTTT
TRBJ2-7 | TRBD2 | 14 | NA | TRBV6-2/TRBV6-3 | CASSKLAGGYEQYF | TGTGCCAGCAGCAAACTAGCGGGGGGATACGAGCAGTACTTC
TRBJ1-1 | NA | 11 | NA | TRBV6-1 | CASSENGGAFF | TGTGCCAGCAGTGAAAACGGTGGGGCTTTCTTT
TRBJ2-3 | NA | 15 | NA | TRBV5-1 | CASSLGQEDTDTQYF | TGCGCCAGCAGCTTGGGACAGGAGGACACAGATACGCAGTATTTT
TRBJ2-1 | TRBD2 | 14 | NA | TRBV10-3 | CAISDSGGAREQFF | TGTGCCATCAGCGATAGCGGGGGGGCCCGTGAGCAGTTCTTC
TRBJ2-2 | TRBD1 | 14 | NA | TRBV20-1 | CSASGTGGTGELFF | TGCAGTGCGTCCGGGACAGGGGGCACCGGGGAGCTGTTTTTT
TRBJ1-1 | NA | 13 | NA | TRBV19 | CASSLEANTEAFF | TGTGCCAGTAGTCTGGAGGCGAACACTGAAGCTTTCTTT
TRBJ1-2 | NA | 14 | few | TRBV6-1 | CASSEEQVRVGLAF | TGTGCCAGCAGTGAAGAGCAGGTGAGGGTGGGCCTCGCCTTC
TRBJ2-3 | NA | 15 | few | TRBV11-3 | CASSLLTSLTDTQYF | TGTGCCAGCAGCTTACTCACCTCTCTGACAGATACGCAGTATTTT
TRBJ1-5 | NA | 12 | NA | TRBV20-1 | CSARGGPQPQHF | TGCAGTGCTAGGGGGGGACCTCAGCCCCAGCATTTT
TRBJ1-1 | NA | 14 | NA | TRBV6-1 | CASSVSDLNTEAFF | TGTGCCAGCAGTGTCTCAGACCTGAACACTGAAGCTTTCTTT
TRBJ2-2 | NA | 12 | few | TRBV20-1 | CSARAGAGELFF | TGCAGTGCTAGGGCTGGCGCCGGGGAGCTGTTTTTT
TRBJ1-2 | NA | 15 | NA | TRBV7-9 | CASSLGPGGGYGYTF | TGTGCCAGCAGCTTAGGTCCCGGAGGAGGCTATGGCTACACCTTC
TRBJ2-5 | TRBD1 | 14 | NA | TRBV12-5 | CASGPGQGIETQYF | TGTGCTAGTGGTCCGGGACAGGGAATCGAGACCCAGTACTTC
TRBJ2-1 | TRBD2 | 15 | few | TRBV7-3 | CASSLGTSGGNEQFF | TGTGCCAGCAGCCTGGGGACTAGCGGGGGCAATGAGCAGTTCTTC
TRBJ2-5 | TRBD2 | 17 | NA | TRBV10-3 | CAISERLAGVERETQYF | TGTGCCATCAGTGAGCGTCTAGCGGGTGTTGAGAGAGAGACCCAGTACTTC
TRBJ1-5 | NA | 15 | NA | TRBV20-1 | CSARSNRVGGQPQHF | TGCAGTGCTAGGTCGAACAGGGTGGGTGGTCAGCCCCAGCATTTT
TRBJ1-6 | TRBD1 | 15 | few | TRBV18 | CASSRQGAGNSPLHF | TGTGCCAGCTCAAGACAGGGGGCGGGCAATTCACCCCTCCACTTT
TRBJ1-1 | NA | 15 | NA | TRBV5-8 | CASITAYLANTEAFF | TGTGCCAGCATCACTGCCTATCTTGCGAACACTGAAGCTTTCTTT
TRBJ1-1 | NA | 14 | NA | TRBV11-1 | CASSPQGGYTEAFF | TGTGCCAGCAGCCCACAGGGAGGGTACACTGAAGCTTTCTTT
TRBJ2-2 | NA | 15 | NA | TRBV2 | CASTQQGDNTGELFF | TGTGCCAGCACCCAACAGGGCGACAACACCGGGGAGCTGTTTTTT
TRBJ2-1 | TRBD1 | 16 | once | TRBV11-2 | CASSDPGTGISNEQFF | TGTGCCAGCAGCGATCCCGGGACAGGGATATCCAATGAGCAGTTCTTC
TRBJ1-1 | NA | 13 | few | TRBV7-3 | CASSLAYGTEAFF | TGTGCCAGCAGCTTAGCATACGGCACTGAAGCTTTCTTT
TRBJ2-1 | TRBD2 | 16 | NA | TRBV9 | CASSERGLATNNEQFF | TGTGCCAGCAGCGAGAGAGGACTAGCGACCAACAATGAGCAGTTCTTC
TRBJ2-1 | NA | 13 | NA | TRBV2 | CASSDERDSTVFF | TGTGCCAGCAGTGACGAACGGGACTCGACGGTCTTCTTC
TRBJ1-1 | NA | 11 | NA | TRBV20-1 | CSADPSRGAFF | TGCAGTGCTGACCCCTCTCGGGGGGCTTTCTTT
TRBJ1-5 | NA | 16 | NA | TRBV19 | CASSINLWGAGQPQHF | TGTGCCAGTAGTATCAATTTGTGGGGGGCAGGGCAGCCCCAGCATTTT
TRBJ2-7 | NA | 13 | NA | TRBV6-1 | CAVSAGHTYEQYF | TGTGCCGTCTCGGCGGGTCACACCTACGAGCAGTACTTC
TRBJ1-3 | NA | 14 | few | TRBV10-1 | CASSEQRSGNTIYF | TGCGCCAGCAGTGAACAGCGCTCTGGAAACACCATATATTTT
TRBJ2-3 | NA | 11 | few | TRBV28 | CASSSTDTQYF | TGTGCCAGCAGTTCCACAGATACGCAGTATTTT
TRBJ1-2 | TRBD1 | 15 | NA | TRBV25-1 | CASSSGSGQGDGYTF | TGTGCCAGCAGCAGCGGTTCGGGACAGGGGGATGGCTACACCTTC
TRBJ2-5 | TRBD1 | 13 | NA | TRBV12-5 | CASRGQTEETQYF | TGTGCTAGTAGGGGACAGACCGAAGAGACCCAGTACTTC
TRBJ2-2 | TRBD1 | 15 | NA | TRBV20-1 | CSAAWTGGTDGELFF | TGCAGTGCTGCCTGGACAGGGGGAACGGACGGGGAGCTGTTTTTT
TRBJ1-2 | NA | 13 | NA | TRBV20-1 | CSASLYTGTGYTF | TGCAGTGCTTCCCTTTATACAGGGACTGGCTACACCTTC
TRBJ1-1 | NA | 16 | NA | TRBV7-3 | CASSPGSQGPNTEAFF | TGTGCCAGCAGCCCAGGGTCCCAGGGACCGAACACTGAAGCTTTCTTT
TRBJ2-1 | NA | 15 | once | TRBV6-1 | CASSRSGLGDNEQFF | TGTGCCAGCAGCAGAAGCGGTCTGGGAGACAATGAGCAGTTCTTC
TRBJ1-1 | NA | 13 | medium-sized | TRBV7-9 | CASSLAQDAEAFF | TGTGCCAGCAGCTTAGCGCAGGATGCTGAAGCTTTCTTT
TRBJ1-5 | NA | 14 | NA | TRBV19 | CASSMKASNQPQHF | TGTGCCAGTAGTATGAAGGCCAGCAATCAGCCCCAGCATTTT
TRBJ2-6 | NA | 12 | NA | TRBV2 | CAKLSGANVLTF | TGTGCCAAACTTTCTGGGGCCAACGTCCTGACTTTC
TRBJ2-3 | NA | 15 | NA | TRBV5-6 | CASSFPGLRGDTQYF | TGTGCCAGCAGTTTCCCGGGACTCCGGGGAGATACGCAGTATTTT
TRBJ2-7 | NA | 12 | NA | TRBV6-1 | CASARGIYEQYF | TGTGCCAGCGCTAGGGGGATCTACGAGCAGTACTTC
TRBJ1-2 | NA | 13 | NA | TRBV4-2 | CASGPNGARGYTF | TGTGCCAGCGGCCCGAATGGGGCGCGGGGCTACACCTTC
TRBJ1-1 | NA | 14 | NA | TRBV5-4 | CASSLDRTNTEAFF | TGTGCCAGCAGCTTGGACAGGACGAACACTGAAGCTTTCTTT
TRBJ1-1 | NA | 13 | NA | TRBV23-1 | CASSQYRVTEAFF | TGCGCCAGCAGTCAGTATCGGGTAACTGAAGCTTTCTTT
TRBJ1-2 | NA | 15 | NA | TRBV7-9 | CASSLALGGGYGYTF | TGTGCCAGCAGCTTAGCCCTGGGTGGTGGCTATGGCTACACCTTC
TRBJ1-1 | NA | 14 | NA | TRBV7-8 | CASSRFGANTEAFF | TGTGCCAGCAGCCGGTTCGGGGCGAACACTGAAGCTTTCTTT
TRBJ1-5 | TRBD1 | 16 | NA | TRBV2 | CASTRDRGGSNQPQHF | TGTGCCAGCACCAGAGACAGGGGCGGTAGCAATCAGCCCCAGCATTTT
TRBJ1-5 | NA | 14 | NA | TRBV20-1 | CSARRGQPGSPQHF | TGCAGTGCTAGACGAGGACAGCCTGGGTCGCCCCAGCATTTT
TRBJ2-6 | TRBD2 | 17 | NA | TRBV7-7 | CASSPERGSSGANVLTF | TGTGCCAGCAGCCCCGAGCGGGGGAGCTCTGGGGCCAACGTCCTGACTTTC
TRBJ2-5 | NA | 13 | NA | TRBV12-3/TRBV12-4 | CASERGGQETQYF | TGTGCCAGCGAGAGGGGGGGACAAGAGACCCAGTACTTC
TRBJ1-5 | NA | 13 | NA | TRBV29-1 | CSVAMGGNQPQHF | TGCAGCGTTGCGATGGGTGGCAATCAGCCCCAGCATTTT
TRBJ1-5 | NA | 13 | few | TRBV6-5 | CASSSGYNQPQHF | TGTGCCAGCAGTTCGGGTTACAATCAGCCCCAGCATTTT
TRBJ1-5 | NA | 15 | few | TRBV20-1 | CSAPPGQGPNQPQHF | TGCAGTGCTCCTCCCGGGCAGGGCCCAAATCAGCCCCAGCATTTT
TRBJ2-5 | NA | 12 | NA | TRBV12-3/TRBV12-4 | CASISQGETQYF | TGTGCCAGCATATCCCAGGGCGAGACCCAGTACTTC